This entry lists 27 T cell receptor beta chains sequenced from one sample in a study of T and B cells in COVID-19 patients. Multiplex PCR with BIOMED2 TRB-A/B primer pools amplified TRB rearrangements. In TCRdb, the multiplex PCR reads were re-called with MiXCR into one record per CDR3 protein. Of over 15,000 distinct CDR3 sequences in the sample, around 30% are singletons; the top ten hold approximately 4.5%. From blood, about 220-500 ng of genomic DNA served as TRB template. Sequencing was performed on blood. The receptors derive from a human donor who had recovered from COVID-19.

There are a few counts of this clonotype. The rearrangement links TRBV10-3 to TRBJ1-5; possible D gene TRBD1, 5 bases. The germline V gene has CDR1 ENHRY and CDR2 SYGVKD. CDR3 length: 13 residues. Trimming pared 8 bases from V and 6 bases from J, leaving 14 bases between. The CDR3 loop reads CAIAQGGAQPQHF. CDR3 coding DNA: TGTGCCATCGCTCAGGGCGGAGCTCAGCCCCAGCATTTT.

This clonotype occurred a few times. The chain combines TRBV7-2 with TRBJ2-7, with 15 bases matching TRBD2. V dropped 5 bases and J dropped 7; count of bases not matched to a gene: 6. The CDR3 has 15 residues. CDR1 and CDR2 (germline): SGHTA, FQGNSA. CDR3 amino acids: CASSPGLAGGHEQYF. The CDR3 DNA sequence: TGTGCCAGCAGCCCTGGACTAGCGGGGGGGCATGAGCAGTACTTC.

The CDR3 DNA follows: TGCAGTGCTAGTCCTTACAGGAAGGGTACCTACGAGCAGTACTTC. Residues: CSASPYRKGTYEQYF. V gene TRBV20-1 combines with J gene TRBJ2-7, with D possibly matching TRBD1 (5 bases). V was cut by 3 bases and J by 2 bases, with 17 bases left in between. This CDR3 is built from 15 residues. The germline CDR1 and CDR2 sequences are DFQATT and SNEGSKA (reference sequence).

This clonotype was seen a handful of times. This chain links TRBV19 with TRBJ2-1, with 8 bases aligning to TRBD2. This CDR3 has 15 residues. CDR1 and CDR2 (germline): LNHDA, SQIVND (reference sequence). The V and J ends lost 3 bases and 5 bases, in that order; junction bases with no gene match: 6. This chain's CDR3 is CASSIESSGHNEQFF. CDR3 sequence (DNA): TGTGCCAGTAGTATCGAGTCTAGCGGGCACAATGAGCAGTTCTTC.

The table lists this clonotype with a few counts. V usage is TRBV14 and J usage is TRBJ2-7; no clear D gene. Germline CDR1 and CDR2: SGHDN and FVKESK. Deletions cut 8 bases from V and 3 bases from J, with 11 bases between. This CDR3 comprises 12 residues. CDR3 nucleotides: TGTGCCAGCTCGGACCAGAACTACGAGCAGTACTTC. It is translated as CASSDQNYEQYF.

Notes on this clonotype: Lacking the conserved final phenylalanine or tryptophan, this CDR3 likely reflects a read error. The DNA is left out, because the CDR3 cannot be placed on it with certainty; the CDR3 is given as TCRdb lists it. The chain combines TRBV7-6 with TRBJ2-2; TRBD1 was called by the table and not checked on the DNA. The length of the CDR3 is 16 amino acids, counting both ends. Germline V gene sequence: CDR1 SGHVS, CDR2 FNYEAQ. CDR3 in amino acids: CASSPREGPNTGERLV.

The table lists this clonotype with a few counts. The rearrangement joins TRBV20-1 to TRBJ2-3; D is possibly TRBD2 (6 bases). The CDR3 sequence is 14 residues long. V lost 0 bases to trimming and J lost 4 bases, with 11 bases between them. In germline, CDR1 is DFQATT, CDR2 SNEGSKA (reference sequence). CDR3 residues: CSARDPRGADTQYF. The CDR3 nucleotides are TGCAGTGCTAGAGATCCACGCGGGGCAGATACGCAGTATTTT.

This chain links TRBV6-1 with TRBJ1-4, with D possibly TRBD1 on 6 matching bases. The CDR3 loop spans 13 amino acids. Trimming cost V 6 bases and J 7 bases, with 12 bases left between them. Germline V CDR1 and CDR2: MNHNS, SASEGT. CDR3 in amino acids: CASRDSYLEKLFF. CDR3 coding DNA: TGTGCCAGCAGGGACAGCTACCTTGAAAAACTGTTTTTT.

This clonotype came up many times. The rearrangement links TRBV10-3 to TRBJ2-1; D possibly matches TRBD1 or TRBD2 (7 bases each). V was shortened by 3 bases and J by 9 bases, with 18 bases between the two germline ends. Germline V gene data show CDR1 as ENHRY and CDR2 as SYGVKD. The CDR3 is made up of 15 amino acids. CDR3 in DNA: TGTGCCATCAGTGAATTGATTCCAGGGGGGGGTGAGCAGTTCTTC. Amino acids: CAISELIPGGGEQFF.

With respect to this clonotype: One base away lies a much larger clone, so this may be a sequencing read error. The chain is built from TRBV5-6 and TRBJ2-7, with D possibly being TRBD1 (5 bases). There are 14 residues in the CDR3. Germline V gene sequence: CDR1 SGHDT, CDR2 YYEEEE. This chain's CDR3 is CASSLQAGYSELYF. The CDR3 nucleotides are TGTGCCAGCAGCTTACAAGCAGGGTACTCCGAGCTGTACTTC.

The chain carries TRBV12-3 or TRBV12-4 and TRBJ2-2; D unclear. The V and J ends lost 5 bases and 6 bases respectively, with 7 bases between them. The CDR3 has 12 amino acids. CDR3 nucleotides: TGTGCCAGCAGTCTAGAGGCCGGGGAGCTGTTTTTT. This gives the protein CASSLEAGELFF.

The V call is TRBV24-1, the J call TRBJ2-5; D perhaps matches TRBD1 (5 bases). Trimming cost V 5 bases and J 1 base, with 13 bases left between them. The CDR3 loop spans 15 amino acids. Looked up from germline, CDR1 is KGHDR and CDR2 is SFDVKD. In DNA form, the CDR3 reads TGTGCCACCAGTGCTAAGGGGCTGCCCCAAGAGACCCAGTACTTC. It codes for CATSAKGLPQETQYF.

CDR3: CASRPSGDRDTQYF. CDR3 nucleotide sequence: TGTGCCAGCAGGCCGTCCGGCGACCGTGATACGCAGTATTTT. The rearrangement joins TRBV12-3 or TRBV12-4 to TRBJ2-3; no firm D call. Between the trimmed V and J ends, which lost 6 bases and 6 bases, there was a span of 16 bases. The CDR3 is 14 residues long.

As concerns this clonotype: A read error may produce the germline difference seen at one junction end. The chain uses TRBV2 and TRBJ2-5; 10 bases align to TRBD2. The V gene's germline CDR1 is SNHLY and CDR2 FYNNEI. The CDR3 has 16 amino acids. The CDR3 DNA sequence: TGTGCCATCAGTGAAGTGGGTAGCGGGGGGCAAGAGACCCAGTACTTC. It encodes CAISEVGSGGQETQYF.

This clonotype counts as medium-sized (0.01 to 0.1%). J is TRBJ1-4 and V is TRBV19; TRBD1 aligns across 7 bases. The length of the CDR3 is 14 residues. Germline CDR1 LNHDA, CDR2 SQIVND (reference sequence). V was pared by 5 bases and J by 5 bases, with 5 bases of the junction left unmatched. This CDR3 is CASSHPQGNEKLFF. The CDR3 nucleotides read TGTGCCAGTAGTCATCCACAGGGGAATGAAAAACTGTTTTTT. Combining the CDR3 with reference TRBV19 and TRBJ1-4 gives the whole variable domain DGGITQSPKYLFRKEGQNVTLSCEQNLNHDAMYWYRQDPGQGLRLIYYSQIVNDFQKGDIAEGYSVSREKKESFPLTVTSAQKNPTAFYLCASSHPQGNEKLFFGSGTQLSVL.

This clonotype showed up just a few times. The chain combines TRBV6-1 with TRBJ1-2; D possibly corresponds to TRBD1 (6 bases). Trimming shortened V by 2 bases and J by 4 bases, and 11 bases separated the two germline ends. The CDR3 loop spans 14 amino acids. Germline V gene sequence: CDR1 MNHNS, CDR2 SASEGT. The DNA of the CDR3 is TGTGCCAGCAGTGAACCTACAGGGACCTATGGCTACACCTTC. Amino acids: CASSEPTGTYGYTF.

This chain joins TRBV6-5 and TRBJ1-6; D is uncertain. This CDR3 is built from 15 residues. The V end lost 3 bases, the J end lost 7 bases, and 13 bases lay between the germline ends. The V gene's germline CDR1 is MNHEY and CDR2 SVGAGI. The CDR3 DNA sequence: TGTGCCAGCAGTTATACAGTGGTAGTAAATTCACCCCTCCACTTT. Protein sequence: CASSYTVVVNSPLHF.

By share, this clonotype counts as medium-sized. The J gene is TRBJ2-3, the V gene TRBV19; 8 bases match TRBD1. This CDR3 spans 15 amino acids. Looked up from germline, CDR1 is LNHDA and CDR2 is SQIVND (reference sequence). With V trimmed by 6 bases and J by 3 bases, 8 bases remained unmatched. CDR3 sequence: CASSGQGRGTDTQYF. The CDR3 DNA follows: TGTGCCAGTAGCGGACAGGGCCGAGGTACAGATACGCAGTATTTT.

In nucleotides, the CDR3 is TGTGCCAGCAGCGAAAGGGCCAATCAGCCCCAGCATTTT. It codes for CASSERANQPQHF. This sequence joins TRBV12-3 or TRBV12-4 and TRBJ1-5; D remains unclear. This CDR3 has 13 residues. V lost 6 bases and J lost 3, with 9 bases in between.

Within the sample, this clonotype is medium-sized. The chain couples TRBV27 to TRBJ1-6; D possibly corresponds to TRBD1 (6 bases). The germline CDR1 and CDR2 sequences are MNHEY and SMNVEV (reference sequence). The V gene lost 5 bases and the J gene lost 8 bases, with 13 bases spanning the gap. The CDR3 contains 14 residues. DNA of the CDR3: TGTGCCAGCAGTCAAACAGGGTTTGATTCACCCCTCCACTTT. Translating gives CASSQTGFDSPLHF.

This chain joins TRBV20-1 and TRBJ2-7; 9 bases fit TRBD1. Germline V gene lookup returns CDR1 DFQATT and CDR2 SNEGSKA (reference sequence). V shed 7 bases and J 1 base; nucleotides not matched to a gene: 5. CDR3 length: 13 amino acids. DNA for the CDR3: TGCAGTGTCCCGGACAGGGGTTCCTACGAGCAGTACTTC. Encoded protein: CSVPDRGSYEQYF.

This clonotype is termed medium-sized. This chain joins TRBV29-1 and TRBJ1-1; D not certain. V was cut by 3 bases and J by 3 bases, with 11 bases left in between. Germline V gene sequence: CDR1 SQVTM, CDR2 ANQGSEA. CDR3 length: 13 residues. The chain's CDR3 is CSVDKGLDTEAFF. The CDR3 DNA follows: TGCAGCGTTGATAAGGGCCTGGACACTGAAGCTTTCTTT.

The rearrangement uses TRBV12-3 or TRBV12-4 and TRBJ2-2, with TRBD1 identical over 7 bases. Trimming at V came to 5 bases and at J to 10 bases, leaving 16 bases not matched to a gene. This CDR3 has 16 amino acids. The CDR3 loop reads CASSLWTGMNTKELFF. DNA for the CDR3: TGTGCCAGCAGTCTGTGGACAGGAATGAACACCAAGGAGCTGTTTTTT.

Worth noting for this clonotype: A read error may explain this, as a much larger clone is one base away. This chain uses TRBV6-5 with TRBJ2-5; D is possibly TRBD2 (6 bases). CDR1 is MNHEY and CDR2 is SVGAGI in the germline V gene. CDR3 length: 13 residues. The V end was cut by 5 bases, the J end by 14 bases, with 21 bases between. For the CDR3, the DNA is TGTGCCAGCAGTCCCGCCTGGCGGGACCTCTCATACTTC. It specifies CASSPAWRDLSYF.

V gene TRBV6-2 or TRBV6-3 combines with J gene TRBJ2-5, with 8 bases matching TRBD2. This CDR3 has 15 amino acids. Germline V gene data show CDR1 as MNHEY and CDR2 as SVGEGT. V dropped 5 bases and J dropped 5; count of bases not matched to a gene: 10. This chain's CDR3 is CASSQQGLEGETQYF. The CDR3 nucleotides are TGTGCCAGCAGTCAACAGGGACTAGAGGGCGAGACCCAGTACTTC.

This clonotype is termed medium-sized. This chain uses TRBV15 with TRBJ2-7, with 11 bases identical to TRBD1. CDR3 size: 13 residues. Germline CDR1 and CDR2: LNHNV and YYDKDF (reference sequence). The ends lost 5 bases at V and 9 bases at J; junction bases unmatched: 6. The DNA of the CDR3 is TGTGCCACCAGCCGGGACAGGGGGAAGGGGCAGTACTTC. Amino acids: CATSRDRGKGQYF.

CDR3 nucleotides: TGTGCCAGCAGTGAATATGGGACAGACAACACTGAAGCTTTCTTT. Translation: CASSEYGTDNTEAFF. The chain has TRBV6-1 and TRBJ1-1; 7 positions match TRBD1. Trimming at V came to 2 bases and at J to 2 bases, leaving 5 bases not matched to a gene. Germline V CDR1 and CDR2: MNHNS, SASEGT. The CDR3 spans 15 residues.